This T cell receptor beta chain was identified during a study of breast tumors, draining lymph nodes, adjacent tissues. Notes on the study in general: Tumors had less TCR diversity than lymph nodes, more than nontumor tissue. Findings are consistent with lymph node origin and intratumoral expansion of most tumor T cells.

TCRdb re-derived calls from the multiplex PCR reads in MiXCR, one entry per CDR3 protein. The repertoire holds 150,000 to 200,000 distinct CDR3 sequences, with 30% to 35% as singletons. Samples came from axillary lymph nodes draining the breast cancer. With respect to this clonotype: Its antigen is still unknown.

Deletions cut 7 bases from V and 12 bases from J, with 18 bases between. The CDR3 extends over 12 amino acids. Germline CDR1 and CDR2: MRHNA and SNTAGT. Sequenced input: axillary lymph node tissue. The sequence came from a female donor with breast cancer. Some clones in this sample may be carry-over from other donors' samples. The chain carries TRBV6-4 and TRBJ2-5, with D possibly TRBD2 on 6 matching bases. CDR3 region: CASTRDCREEYF. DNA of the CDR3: TGTGCCAGCACAAGGGACTGCCGTGAAGAGTACTTC.